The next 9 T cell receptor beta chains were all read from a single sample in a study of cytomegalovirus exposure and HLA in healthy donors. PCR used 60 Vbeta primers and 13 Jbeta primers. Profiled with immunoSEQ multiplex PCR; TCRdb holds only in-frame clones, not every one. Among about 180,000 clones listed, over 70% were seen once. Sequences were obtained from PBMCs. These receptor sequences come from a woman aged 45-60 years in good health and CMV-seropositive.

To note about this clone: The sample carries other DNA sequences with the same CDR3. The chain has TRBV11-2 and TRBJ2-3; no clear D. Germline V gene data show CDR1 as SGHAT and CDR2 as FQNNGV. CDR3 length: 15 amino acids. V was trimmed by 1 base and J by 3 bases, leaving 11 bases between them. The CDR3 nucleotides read TGTGCCAGCAGCTTAGGAAGTAGCAGAACAGATACGCAGTATTTT. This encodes CASSLGSSRTDTQYF.

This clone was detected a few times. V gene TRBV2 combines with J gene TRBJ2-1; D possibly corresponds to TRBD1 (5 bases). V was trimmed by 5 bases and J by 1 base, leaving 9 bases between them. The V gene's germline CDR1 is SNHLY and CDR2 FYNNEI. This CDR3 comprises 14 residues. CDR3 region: CASSLDRSYNEQFF. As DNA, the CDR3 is TGTGCCAGCAGTCTTGACAGATCCTACAATGAGCAGTTCTTC.

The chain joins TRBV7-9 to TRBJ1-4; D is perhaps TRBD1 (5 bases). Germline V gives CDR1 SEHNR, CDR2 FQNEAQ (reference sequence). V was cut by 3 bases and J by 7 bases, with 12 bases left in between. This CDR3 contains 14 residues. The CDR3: CASSFPGLFEKLFF. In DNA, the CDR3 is TGTGCCAGCAGCTTCCCAGGGTTATTTGAAAAACTGTTTTTT.

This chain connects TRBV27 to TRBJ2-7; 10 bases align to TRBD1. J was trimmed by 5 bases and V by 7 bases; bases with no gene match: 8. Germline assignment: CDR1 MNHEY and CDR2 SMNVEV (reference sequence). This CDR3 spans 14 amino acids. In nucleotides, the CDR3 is TGTGCCAGCAAAATCGACAGGGGGCTCAACGAGCAGTACTTC. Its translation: CASKIDRGLNEQYF.

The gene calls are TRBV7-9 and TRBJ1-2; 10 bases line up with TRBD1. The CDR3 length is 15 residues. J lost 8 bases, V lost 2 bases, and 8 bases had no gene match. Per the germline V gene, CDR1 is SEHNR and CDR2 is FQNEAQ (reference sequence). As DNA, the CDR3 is TGTGCCAGCAGCTTACTGTCTGGGACAGGGGAAGGCTACACCTTC. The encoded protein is CASSLLSGTGEGYTF.

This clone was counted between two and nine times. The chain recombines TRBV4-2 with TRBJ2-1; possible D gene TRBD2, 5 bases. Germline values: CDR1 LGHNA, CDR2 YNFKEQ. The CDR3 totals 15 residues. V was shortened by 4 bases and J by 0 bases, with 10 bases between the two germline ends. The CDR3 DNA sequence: TGTGCCAGCAGCCGCCGAACTAGCTCCTACAATGAGCAGTTCTTC. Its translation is CASSRRTSSYNEQFF.

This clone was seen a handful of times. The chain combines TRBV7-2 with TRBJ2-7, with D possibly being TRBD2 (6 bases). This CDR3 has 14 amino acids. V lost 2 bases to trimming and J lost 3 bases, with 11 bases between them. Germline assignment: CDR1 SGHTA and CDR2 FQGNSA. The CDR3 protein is CASSLSPGGYEQYF. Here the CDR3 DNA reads TGTGCCAGCAGCTTATCGCCCGGGGGCTACGAGCAGTACTTC.

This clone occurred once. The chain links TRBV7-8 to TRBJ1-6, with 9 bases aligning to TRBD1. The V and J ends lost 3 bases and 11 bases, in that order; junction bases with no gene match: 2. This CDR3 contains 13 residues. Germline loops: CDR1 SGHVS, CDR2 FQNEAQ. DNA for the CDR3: TGTGCCAGCAGCTTGGGACAGGGTACACCCCTCCACTTT. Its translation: CASSLGQGTPLHF.

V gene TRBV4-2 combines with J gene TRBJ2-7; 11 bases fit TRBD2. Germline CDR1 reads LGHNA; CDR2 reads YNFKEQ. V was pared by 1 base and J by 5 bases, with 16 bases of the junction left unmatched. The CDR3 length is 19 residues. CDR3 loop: CASSQARLGLAGLPDEQYF. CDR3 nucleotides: TGTGCCAGCAGCCAAGCTCGGTTAGGACTAGCGGGCCTCCCCGACGAGCAGTACTTC.